This paragraph covers one TCR beta chain sequence. This specimen belongs to a study of cytomegalovirus exposure and HLA in healthy donors. The CDR3 has 12 amino acids. The V gene lost 2 bases and the J gene lost 12 bases, with 11 bases spanning the gap. Germline loops: CDR1 MDHEN, CDR2 SYDVKM. Primers for the PCR totalled 60 Vbeta and 13 Jbeta. Data came from immunoSEQ multiplex PCR; TCRdb stores just in-frame clones and leaves some out. This sample has more than 150,000 clones, with around 76% found just once. This receptor was taken from a man in his forties or fifties in good health and CMV-seronegative. The sequencing input was PBMCs. V usage is TRBV28 and J usage is TRBJ1-5, with a possible D match to TRBD1 (5 bases). CDR3 protein: CASSLKGQGQHF. The CDR3 DNA follows: TGTGCCAGCAGTTTAAAAGGGCAGGGCCAGCATTTT.